A selection of T cell receptor beta chains follows, all from one sample in a study of T cell responses to AZD1222 COVID-19 vaccine. Here immunoSEQ multiplex PCR was the method, and the copy in TCRdb shows in-frame clones only, minus some. The table has 150,000 to 200,000 clones, roughly nine tenths seen once. Sequencing used peripheral blood, obtained 28 days after the second AZD1222 dose. Every receptor here comes from an adult who received the AZD1222 COVID-19 vaccine. CDR3s include the opening cysteine and the closing phenylalanine or tryptophan. A D gene is named only where the DNA matches it firmly. Size tells how often a clone was seen (once, few, many) or the class of an expanded clone, and some rows leave it out.

>TRBJ2-4|.|TRBD1|TRBV11-2
TGTGCCAGCAGCCCTTGGAGCAGGGGGGCCAAAAACATTCAGTACTTC
CASSPWSRGAKNIQYF
>TRBJ1-2|few|.|TRBV20-1
TGCAGTGCTAGTCCTGCTAACTATGGCTACACCTTC
CSASPANYGYTF
>TRBJ2-7|.|.|TRBV12-5
TGTGCTAGTGGGGGCACTTGGAGGGGGCATCTATCCTTC
CASGGTWRGHLSF
>TRBJ1-1|.|.|TRBV5-1
TGCGCCAGCAGACCCGACGCGGGGGGCACTGAAGCTTTCTTT
CASRPDAGGTEAFF
>TRBJ1-2|.|.|TRBV7-3
TGTGCCAGCAGCTTATCTTGCAGGGCCCCTCTGAGTGAGTATGGCTACACCTTC
CASSLSCRAPLSEYGYTF
>TRBJ2-3|.|.|TRBV4-1
TGCGCCAGCAGCGCTGGGACTAGCACAGATACGCAGTATTTT
CASSAGTSTDTQYF
>TRBJ2-1|.|TRBD2|TRBV6-2/TRBV6-3
TGTGCCAGCAGTTACGGGTTAGCGGGGGGTTTTTACGATGAGCAGTTCTTC
CASSYGLAGGFYDEQFF
>TRBJ2-3|.|TRBD2|TRBV18
TGTGCCAGCTCTCATACCAACCAGGCGGGGGGCAACACAGATACGCAGTATTTT
CASSHTNQAGGNTDTQYF
>TRBJ1-4|.|.|TRBV7-2
TGTGCCAGCAGCTTTATTCCCGTGGGAACTAATGAAAAACTGTTTTTT
CASSFIPVGTNEKLFF
>TRBJ2-1|.|TRBD2|TRBV29-1
TGCAGCGTTGAAGTTGGGACTAGCGGGCACTACAATGAGCAGTTCTTC
CSVEVGTSGHYNEQFF
>TRBJ2-7|once|.|TRBV18
TGTGCCAGCTCACCCGATTATAACAGGGGAGGGGGCGAGCAGTACTTC
CASSPDYNRGGGEQYF
>TRBJ1-1|once|.|TRBV15
TGTGCCACCAGCAGAGGCAGCTTGAACACTGAAGCTTTCTTT
CATSRGSLNTEAFF
>TRBJ2-3|few|TRBD2|TRBV7-3
TGTGCCAGCAGCCCGGCGGGAGGGGGAGATACGCAGTATTTT
CASSPAGGGDTQYF
>TRBJ1-5|.|.|TRBV27
TGTGCCAGCAGTTTAAGAGCAGTGAATCAGCCCCAGCATTTT
CASSLRAVNQPQHF
>TRBJ1-2|.|.|TRBV7-2
TGTGCCAGCAGCTTAGCGCCAAGCGCTAACTATGGCTACACCTTC
CASSLAPSANYGYTF
>TRBJ2-4|.|.|TRBV5-5
TGTGCCAGCAGCGATACAGGGTTGGTAGGAAACATTCAGTACTTC
CASSDTGLVGNIQYF
>TRBJ1-2|.|.|TRBV6-2/TRBV6-3
TGTGCCAGCAGCCTCGACAGTTACTATGGCTACACCTTC
CASSLDSYYGYTF
>TRBJ1-4|.|.|TRBV24-1
TGTGCCACCAGTGAGAGACCTGGTGAAAAACTGTTTTTT
CATSERPGEKLFF
>TRBJ1-6|many|.|TRBV6-5
TGTGCCAGCAGTTACGATGCATTGAGTTCACCCCTCCACTTT
CASSYDALSSPLHF
>TRBJ2-7|.|TRBD1|TRBV9
TGTGCCAGCAGCGAGGGACAGGGGACCTCCTACGAGCAGTACTTC
CASSEGQGTSYEQYF
>TRBJ2-7|.|.|TRBV28
TGTGCCAGCAGTTTCTCTTCGGGGCCCAGCGAGCAGTACTTC
CASSFSSGPSEQYF
>TRBJ1-2|few|.|TRBV3-1/TRBV3-2
TGTGCCAGCAGCCAAGCTGGCGCCACTAACTATGGCTACACCTTC
CASSQAGATNYGYTF
>TRBJ1-2|.|.|TRBV5-1
TGCGCCAGCAGCTTGGGTCAGAACTATGGCTACACCTTC
CASSLGQNYGYTF
>TRBJ2-1|.|.|TRBV7-8
TGTGCCAGCAGCGCTACAGGGAGGGATGAGCAGTTCTTC
CASSATGRDEQFF
>TRBJ1-2|.|TRBD1|TRBV19
TGTGCCAGTAGTATGCGACAGGGTAATAACTATGGCTACACCTTC
CASSMRQGNNYGYTF
>TRBJ1-2|once|TRBD1|TRBV3-1/TRBV3-2
TGTGCCAGCAGCCAAGAAGCGACAGGGGTCTATGGCTACACCTTC
CASSQEATGVYGYTF
>TRBJ1-2|.|TRBD1|TRBV10-3
TGTGCCATCACTACAGGGGGCGAGGATGGCTACACCTTC
CAITTGGEDGYTF
>TRBJ1-4|.|TRBD1|TRBV9
TGTGCCAGCAGCGTAGAGGACAGGGGGGAACTGTTTTTT
CASSVEDRGELFF
>TRBJ2-7|.|TRBD1|TRBV7-9
TGTGCCAGCAGCTCACCCCTCGGGACAGGGTACTACGAGCAGTACTTC
CASSSPLGTGYYEQYF
>TRBJ2-1|.|.|TRBV5-6
TGTGCCAGCAGCTCCCTGGACACGGACTACAATGAGCAGTTCTTC
CASSSLDTDYNEQFF
>TRBJ1-2|.|TRBD1|TRBV12-3/TRBV12-4
TGTGCCAGCGGAAGAACAGGGGCGGGAGGCTACACCTTC
CASGRTGAGGYTF
>TRBJ1-4|.|TRBD1|TRBV28
TGTGCCAGCAGTAGGACAGGGATACCAACTAATGAAAAACTGTTTTTT
CASSRTGIPTNEKLFF
>TRBJ1-1|.|.|TRBV5-1
TGCGCCAGCCACCCGGGAATAGGCACTGAAGCTTTCTTT
CASHPGIGTEAFF
>TRBJ1-1|.|.|TRBV11-2
TGTGCCAGCAGCTTAGCGGTAACTGAAGCTTTCTTT
CASSLAVTEAFF
>TRBJ1-6|.|TRBD1|TRBV10-2
TGCGCCAGCAGGCCCCATCTAACAGGGGCGGTTTCACCCCTCCACTTT
CASRPHLTGAVSPLHF